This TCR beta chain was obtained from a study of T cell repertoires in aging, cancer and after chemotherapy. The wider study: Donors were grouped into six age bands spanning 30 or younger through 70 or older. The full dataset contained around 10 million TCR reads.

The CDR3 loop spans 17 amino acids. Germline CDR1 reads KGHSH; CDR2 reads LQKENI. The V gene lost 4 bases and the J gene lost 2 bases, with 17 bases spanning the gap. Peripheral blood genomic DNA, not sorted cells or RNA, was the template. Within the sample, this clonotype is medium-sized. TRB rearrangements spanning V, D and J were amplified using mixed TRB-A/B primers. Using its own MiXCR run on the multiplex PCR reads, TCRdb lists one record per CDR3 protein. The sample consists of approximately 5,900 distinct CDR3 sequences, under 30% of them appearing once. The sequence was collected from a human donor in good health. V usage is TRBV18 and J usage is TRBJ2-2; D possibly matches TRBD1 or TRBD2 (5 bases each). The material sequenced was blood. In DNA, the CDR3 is TGTGCCAGCTCACTACGGGACGGATTATTTAACACCGGGGAGCTGTTTTTT. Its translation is CASSLRDGLFNTGELFF.